The rows below give T cell receptor beta chains drawn from one sample of a study of cytomegalovirus exposure and HLA in healthy donors. The data were produced by immunoSEQ multiplex PCR, yet TCRdb's version contains in-frame clones alone and is incomplete. Here the sample spans 200,000 or so clones, about 90% being singletons. The sequenced material came from PBMCs. All receptors come from a girl under three years old in good health and CMV-seronegative. Each CDR3 is given with its conserved first and last residue. The D gene is left open where the match is weak. The listing skips clone size in some rows; elsewhere it reads once, few, many or a size class.

>TRBV4-1|.|TRBJ2-3|.
CASSQGGWGGTDTQYF
TGCGCCAGCAGCCAAGGAGGTTGGGGGGGCACAGATACGCAGTATTTT
>TRBV28|.|TRBJ2-7|.
CASSLRYEQYF
TGTGCCAGCAGTTTACGCTACGAGCAGTACTTC
>TRBV30|TRBD2|TRBJ2-7|.
CAGRGTGEQYF
TGTGCCGGGAGGGGAACGGGGGAGCAGTACTTC
>TRBV7-2|.|TRBJ2-7|.
CASSFEGGLSYEQYF
TGTGCCAGCAGCTTTGAAGGGGGTCTCTCCTACGAGCAGTACTTC
>TRBV5-1|TRBD2|TRBJ2-5|.
CASRLAAQETQYF
TGCGCCAGCAGACTAGCGGCCCAAGAGACCCAGTACTTC
>TRBV10-3|.|TRBJ1-5|.
CAISSTALYSNQPQHF
TGTGCCATCAGTTCGACAGCCCTTTATAGCAATCAGCCCCAGCATTTT
>TRBV7-3|.|TRBJ1-6|.
CASSFRPNSPLHF
TGTGCCAGCAGCTTCCGTCCCAATTCACCCCTCCACTTT
>TRBV11-2|TRBD1|TRBJ2-7|once
CASSLGTGGHEQYF
TGTGCCAGCAGCTTAGGAACAGGGGGCCACGAGCAGTACTTC
>TRBV4-1|.|TRBJ2-3|.
CASSPKGERGGGDTQYF
TGCGCCAGCAGCCCGAAGGGAGAGCGGGGAGGGGGAGATACGCAGTATTTT
>TRBV23-1|TRBD1|TRBJ1-1|.
CASSQSFSSDRGYEAFF
TGCGCCAGCAGTCAATCTTTTTCCTCGGACAGGGGATATGAAGCTTTCTTT
>TRBV18|TRBD2|TRBJ2-1|.
CASSPKGLAGDKEQFF
TGTGCCAGCTCACCAAAGGGACTAGCGGGCGACAAAGAGCAGTTCTTC
>TRBV6-1|.|TRBJ1-3|.
CASSEAFGFSGNTIYF
TGTGCCAGCAGTGAAGCGTTCGGTTTCTCTGGAAACACCATATATTTT
>TRBV30|.|TRBJ1-4|.
CAWSVPTGRNEKLFF
TGTGCCTGGAGTGTCCCAACTGGGCGAAATGAAAAACTGTTTTTT
>TRBV4-3|.|TRBJ2-3|.
CASSQVVGGPPDTQYF
TGCGCCAGCAGCCAAGTTGTGGGAGGTCCCCCAGATACGCAGTATTTT
>TRBV6-4|TRBD2|TRBJ2-2|.
CASSAAGGPNIGELFF
TGTGCCAGCAGTGCGGCGGGAGGGCCGAATATCGGGGAGCTGTTTTTT